The 10 T cell receptor beta chains in this list originate from one sample, sequenced in a study of shared clonotypes between healthy human individuals. Profiled with immunoSEQ multiplex PCR; TCRdb holds only in-frame clones, not every one. The repertoire holds 450,000 or so clones, with approximately 77% as singletons. The sequenced sample was PBMCs. The receptors come from a woman aged 40 to 50 in good health. Some clones in this sample may be carry-over from other donors' samples.

The V and J genes are TRBV5-1 and TRBJ2-1; TRBD1 is a possible D gene (5 bases). Trimming pared 3 bases from V and 7 bases from J, leaving 14 bases between. The CDR3 length is 14 residues. Germline V gene sequence: CDR1 SGHRS, CDR2 YFSETQ. Written as DNA, the CDR3 is TGCGCCAGCAGCTCTACAGGACCGCAGAATGAGCAGTTCTTC. Its translation is CASSSTGPQNEQFF.

This clone was observed a handful of times. V gene TRBV5-4 combines with J gene TRBJ2-3; D gene ambiguous. This CDR3 region has 15 residues. Trimming left V 4 bases short and J 6 bases short, with 18 bases between. CDR1 is SGHNT, CDR2 YYREEE, per germline (reference sequence). In DNA, the CDR3 is TGTGCCAGCAGCCCTTCCCCTGGCGTGGTGGATACGCAGTATTTT. Its translation is CASSPSPGVVDTQYF.

The chain employs TRBV18 and TRBJ1-1; 10 nucleotides line up with TRBD1. With V trimmed by 4 bases and J by 1 base, 0 bases remained unmatched. This CDR3 has 14 residues. Per germline, CDR1 KGHSH and CDR2 LQKENI. The CDR3 loop is CASSRDRGNTEAFF. CDR3 in DNA: TGTGCCAGCTCACGGGACAGGGGGAACACTGAAGCTTTCTTT.

This clone was recorded once. J is TRBJ1-3 and V is TRBV6-4, with TRBD2 matching 14 bases. The tail of the sequence fits TRBJ2-2 better, so the J call may be wrong. Germline V gene sequence: CDR1 MRHNA, CDR2 SNTAGT. The CDR3 spans 16 residues. In DNA, the CDR3 is TGTGCCTCCTCGACTAGCGGGAGGGCCGGCACCGGGGAGCTGTTTTTT. Translated: CASSTSGRAGTGELFF.

In regard to this clone: This may be a read error: a much more frequent sequence differs by one nucleotide. V and J are TRBV5-1 and TRBJ1-1, with a weak D call TRBD1 (5 bases). The CDR3 runs 14 residues. Germline-derived CDR1 and CDR2 are SGHRS and YFSETQ. The CDR3 DNA sequence: TGCGCCAGCAGCTTGGGAGGGGCTGGCACTGAAGATTTCTTT. It is translated as CASSLGGAGTEDFF.

This chain links TRBV21-1 with TRBJ1-5; the table's D call, TRBD1, has no DNA check behind it. TRBV21-1 is reported as a pseudogene. The CDR3 spans 15 residues. The CDR3 DNA sequence: TGTGCCAGCAGGGGGACAGGGACGTCGACGCAGCCCCAGCATTTT. Translated, it gives CASRGTGTSTQPQHF.

The CDR3 coding sequence is TGTGCCAGCAGCAACCGGGCCCATTATGGCTACACCTTC. Translated, it gives CASSNRAHYGYTF. The chain is built from TRBV9 and TRBJ1-2; no firm D call. Germline V lookup: CDR1 SGDLS, CDR2 YYNGEE. The CDR3 sequence is 13 residues long. Trimming removed 4 bases at V and 5 bases at J, with 12 bases between. The full variable domain, rest sourced from reference TRBV9 and TRBJ1-2, is DSGVTQTPKHLITATGQRVTLRCSPRSGDLSVYWYQQSLDQGLQFLIQYYNGEERAKGNILERFSAQQFPDLHSELNLSSLELGDSALYFCASSNRAHYGYTFGSGTRLTVV.

The genes are TRBV7-2 and TRBJ2-1, with D maybe TRBD1 (5 bases). Germline CDR1 is SGHTA and CDR2 is FQGNSA. The V and J ends lost 0 bases and 2 bases respectively, with 11 bases between them. The CDR3 spans 16 residues. For the CDR3, the DNA is TGTGCCAGCAGCTTAGCGGGCAGGGTGGCCTACAATGAGCAGTTCTTC. This codes for CASSLAGRVAYNEQFF.

The chain uses TRBV5-4 and TRBJ2-3; no firm D call. The CDR3 is 13 residues long. Germline-derived CDR1 and CDR2 are SGHNT and YYREEE (reference sequence). Trimming removed 6 bases at V and 2 bases at J, with 10 bases between. In DNA form, the CDR3 reads TGTGCCAGCACCCTGGAGCTCACAGATACGCAGTATTTT. Translating it yields CASTLELTDTQYF.

The chain is built from TRBV6-5 and TRBJ2-7; 7 bases map to TRBD2. Per the germline V gene, CDR1 is MNHEY and CDR2 is SVGAGI. The CDR3 sequence is 15 residues long. With 6 bases clipped from V and 6 bases from J, the junction kept 14 bases outside the gene matches. The CDR3, as DNA: TGTGCCAGCAGCGGGGTGGCGGGAGAGGAGGGCGAGCAGTACTTC. Translation gives CASSGVAGEEGEQYF.